This is a list of T cell receptor beta chains from one sample in a study of metastatic and nonmetastatic thyroid tumors. TCRdb used MiXCR to call clones anew from the PCR reads. The sample has over 10,000 clones, under 35% seen once. Material: tumor tissue. These receptors originate from a female donor with papillary thyroid cancer or a benign thyroid nodule (not recorded which). Some clones in this sample may be carry-over from other donors' samples. Both conserved end residues are part of each CDR3. Each record gives: J gene, D gene, clone size, V gene, CDR3 DNA, CDR3 protein. The D gene is left open where the match is weak. Only part of the rows carry a size: once, few, many, or a class if the clone is expanded.

TRBJ2-7 TRBD1 - TRBV20-1 TGCAGTGCTAGGGGAGGGACAGGGGGTTACGAGCAGTACTTC CSARGGTGGYEQYF
TRBJ1-3 - medium-sized TRBV5-8 TGTGCCAGCAGCTTGGAGGATTATGGAAACACCATATATTTT CASSLEDYGNTIYF
TRBJ2-1 TRBD2 - TRBV20-1 TGCAGTGCACCCAATACCGGGACTAGGGGGAAGGGTGAGCAGTTCTTC CSAPNTGTRGKGEQFF
TRBJ1-5 - - TRBV20-1 TGCAGTGCTAGAGGGGGATCCAGCGATAGCAATCAGCCCCAGCATTTT CSARGGSSDSNQPQHF
TRBJ2-1 TRBD2 many TRBV3-1 TGTGCCAGCAGCCAAGGACTAGCGGAATACAATGAGCAGTTCTTC CASSQGLAEYNEQFF
TRBJ2-1 TRBD2 few TRBV2 TGTGCCAGCAGCAGGTCGGGACTAGGAAACAATTGTCAGTTCTTC CASSRSGLGNNCQFF
TRBJ2-3 - - TRBV30 TGTGCCTGGAGTCCTGCCCCCATGTTAGGAGATACGCAGTATTTT CAWSPAPMLGDTQYF
TRBJ1-2 TRBD1 many TRBV15 TGTGCCACCAGCAGAGAGCGGGACAGGATCTATGGCTACACCTTC CATSRERDRIYGYTF
TRBJ1-2 - few TRBV7-9 TGTGCCAGCAGCTTTGCCAGGGGAGGGGATGGCTACACCTTC CASSFARGGDGYTF
TRBJ1-1 - many TRBV18 TGTGCCAGCTCACCAGGGGAAATCTGGCTACCGGTTAACACTGAAGCTTTCTTT CASSPGEIWLPVNTEAFF
TRBJ1-5 TRBD1 many TRBV28 TGTGCCAGCAGACAGGGGGGGAGCAATCAGCCCCAGCATTTT CASRQGGSNQPQHF
TRBJ1-1 - many TRBV18 TGTGCCAGCTCACCGGTCGGACTGCTGAACACTGAAGCTTTCTTT CASSPVGLLNTEAFF
TRBJ2-3 - many TRBV2 TGTGCCAGCAGTGACCCACAGGGAGGCACAGATACGCAGTATTTT CASSDPQGGTDTQYF
TRBJ1-2 - - TRBV6-1 TGTGCCAGCAGTCAATCTTCCTCCCGAACAGGATTCTATGGCTACACCTTC CASSQSSSRTGFYGYTF
TRBJ2-7 TRBD2 - TRBV29-1 TGCAGCGTAGTCGGACTAGCGGGATCTTTGCAGTACTTC CSVVGLAGSLQYF
TRBJ2-7 TRBD1 - TRBV30 TGTGCCTGGAGGGGGACAGAACACTACGAGCAGTACTTC CAWRGTEHYEQYF
TRBJ2-5 TRBD2 many TRBV12-3/TRBV12-4 TGTGCCAGCAGTGATTGGGGGGGTGGGGAGACCCAGTACTTC CASSDWGGGETQYF
TRBJ2-6 - few TRBV6-2/TRBV6-3 TGTGCCAGCAGTTACGGCTTCTCTGGGGCCAACGTCCTGACTTTC CASSYGFSGANVLTF
TRBJ2-5 TRBD2 many TRBV29-1 TGCAGCGGATGGACTAGCGGGAACCAAGAGACCCAGTACTTC CSGWTSGNQETQYF
TRBJ1-4 TRBD1 - TRBV30 TGTGCCTGGAGTGAGGGACAGGGTTGGGAAAAACTGTTTTTT CAWSEGQGWEKLFF
TRBJ1-2 - few TRBV24-1 TGTGCCACCAGTGCCAAACAGCTTCACTATGTCTACACCTTC CATSAKQLHYVYTF
TRBJ2-6 - once TRBV4-1 TGCGCCAGCAGCCAAGATAGAGGGTCTGGGGCCAACGTCCTGACTTTC CASSQDRGSGANVLTF
TRBJ1-2 - - TRBV28 TGTGCCACCCGGGGGGGGCAGACACTTGGCTACACCTTC CATRGGQTLGYTF
TRBJ1-6 - once TRBV15 TGTTCCACCAGCAGCCGGTACTCCAGTGTACCCCTCCACTTT CSTSSRYSSVPLHF
TRBJ2-7 - - TRBV20-1 TGCAGTGCTAGAGGGGTTGCGTTAGGCTACGAGCAGTACTTC CSARGVALGYEQYF
TRBJ2-1 - - TRBV6-1 TGTGCCAGCAGTGAATTAAGGGATGATCAGTTCTTC CASSELRDDQFF
TRBJ1-2 - - TRBV7-9 TGTGCCAGCAGCTTAGGGCAGGCTAACTATGGCTACACCTTC CASSLGQANYGYTF
TRBJ1-2 - many TRBV29-1 TGCAGCGTACCGGGACCCGGGGGTTGTGGCACCTTC CSVPGPGGCGTF
TRBJ1-2 - few TRBV6-4 TGTGCCAGCAGTGAAGGGGGGGTTACAGATGGCTACACCTTC CASSEGGVTDGYTF
TRBJ2-3 TRBD1 - TRBV20-1 TGCAGTGCCCGCCGGACAGGGGGCACGACCACAGATACGCAGTATTTT CSARRTGGTTTDTQYF
TRBJ2-5 TRBD1 medium-sized TRBV11-3 TGTGCCAGCAGCACGACAGGGGGAGAGACCCAGTACTTC CASSTTGGETQYF
TRBJ1-5 - - TRBV5-5 TGTGCCAGCAGCTTGGCCTCAAGGGCGAGCAATCAGCCCCAGCATTTT CASSLASRASNQPQHF
TRBJ1-2 - - TRBV3-1 TGTGCCAGCAGCCAAGATTTAAAGGGGAACTATGGCTACACCTTC CASSQDLKGNYGYTF
TRBJ2-7 TRBD2 many TRBV18 TGTGCCAGCTCACCACCGGCTAGCGGGCGTTACGAGCAGTACTTC CASSPPASGRYEQYF
TRBJ2-2 TRBD1 - TRBV2 TGTGCCAGCAGTTGGGGACAGGGAAGAACCGGGGAGCTGTTTTTT CASSWGQGRTGELFF
TRBJ1-1 - once TRBV20-1 TGCAGTGCCCCCAGGTGGCAGGGAGTATCTGAAGCTTTCTTT CSAPRWQGVSEAFF
TRBJ2-6 - - TRBV11-1 TGTGCCAGCAGCTTATCGAGACAGCCGCTCTCTGGGGCCAACGTCCTGACTTTC CASSLSRQPLSGANVLTF
TRBJ1-2 - medium-sized TRBV27 TGTGCCAGCAGTCCGGGAGGGGGGTTAGGCTATGGCTACACCTTC CASSPGGGLGYGYTF
TRBJ2-7 TRBD1 many TRBV10-1 TGCGCCAGCAGTGACGCCGGGACAGGCGTCTACGAGCAGTACTTC CASSDAGTGVYEQYF
TRBJ1-5 TRBD1 many TRBV2 TGTGCCAGCAGGGAGGACAGGGAGCAGCCCCAGCATTTT CASREDREQPQHF
TRBJ2-1 - few TRBV3-1 TGTGCCAGCACCCTTTTCGGTGATGAGCAGTTCTTC CASTLFGDEQFF
TRBJ2-2 - many TRBV5-4 TGTGCCAGCAGCTTTGCGGCCGGGGAGCTGTTTTTT CASSFAAGELFF
TRBJ1-1 TRBD1 - TRBV5-1 TGCGCCAGCAGCGGACAGGGGGACCGGAACACTGAAGCTTTCTTT CASSGQGDRNTEAFF
TRBJ2-3 - - TRBV19 TGTGCCAGCAGCCAAGGGGACGGTAGCACAGATACGCAGTATTTT CASSQGDGSTDTQYF
TRBJ1-4 TRBD1 many TRBV28 TGTGCCAGCAGTTGGAATACCGGGACAGGGTATGAAAAACTGTTTTTT CASSWNTGTGYEKLFF
TRBJ2-7 TRBD2 - TRBV20-1 TGCAGTGCTCTAGCCGCTAGCGGGAGCTGGGGGACGTTCGACGAGCAGTACTTC CSALAASGSWGTFDEQYF
TRBJ1-2 TRBD1 many TRBV7-2 TGTGCCAGCAGGACAGGGGTCGGCTATGGCTACACCTTC CASRTGVGYGYTF
TRBJ2-1 - few TRBV6-1 TGTGCCAGCGGTGGGGAGGGGGATGAGCAGTTCTTC CASGGEGDEQFF
TRBJ2-2 TRBD2 many TRBV4-2 TGTGCCAGCAGCCAAGGCGGTACTAGCGGGGGAACCGGGGAGCTGTTTTTT CASSQGGTSGGTGELFF
TRBJ2-7 TRBD2 - TRBV7-8 TGTGCCAGCAGCTTCGGGGGGGCCATGTACGAGCAGTACTTC CASSFGGAMYEQYF
TRBJ1-2 - - TRBV12-3/TRBV12-4 TGTGCCAGCAGTCCATCCGGGACCCGTTCTTTGAACTATGGCTACACCTTC CASSPSGTRSLNYGYTF
TRBJ2-3 TRBD1 many TRBV28 TGTGCCAGCAGGTCAACAGGGGACACAGATACGCAGTATTTT CASRSTGDTDTQYF
TRBJ1-1 - - TRBV7-9 TGTGCCAGCAGCTTCCCACGGGGAGCGAACACTGAAGCTTTCTTT CASSFPRGANTEAFF
TRBJ2-1 - few TRBV28 TGTGCCAGCAGTCCCCGGTCAGGGTGGGTCGCTGGCAATGAGCAGTTCTTC CASSPRSGWVAGNEQFF
TRBJ2-1 TRBD2 - TRBV6-2/TRBV6-3 TGTGCCAGCAGGGGGATAGCGGGGAGCTCCTACAATGAGCAGTTCTTC CASRGIAGSSYNEQFF
TRBJ2-7 TRBD2 - TRBV15 TGTGCCACCAGGTCGGGAGTAGCGGGAGTATACGAGCAGTACTTC CATRSGVAGVYEQYF
TRBJ2-7 TRBD2 - TRBV5-6 TGTGCCAGCAGGGCCGGGACTAGCGGGAGGGCCAACTACGAGCAGTACTTC CASRAGTSGRANYEQYF